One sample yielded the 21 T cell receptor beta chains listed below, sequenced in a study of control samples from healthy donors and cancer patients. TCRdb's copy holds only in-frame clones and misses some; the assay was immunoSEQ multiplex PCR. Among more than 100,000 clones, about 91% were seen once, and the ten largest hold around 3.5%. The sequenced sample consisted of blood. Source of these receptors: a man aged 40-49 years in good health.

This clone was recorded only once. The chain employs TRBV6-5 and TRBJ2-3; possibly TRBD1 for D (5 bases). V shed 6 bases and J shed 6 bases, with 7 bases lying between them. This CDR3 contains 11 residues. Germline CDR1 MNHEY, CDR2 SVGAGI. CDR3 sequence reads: CASRQADTQYF. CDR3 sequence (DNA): TGTGCCAGCAGACAGGCCGATACGCAGTATTTT.

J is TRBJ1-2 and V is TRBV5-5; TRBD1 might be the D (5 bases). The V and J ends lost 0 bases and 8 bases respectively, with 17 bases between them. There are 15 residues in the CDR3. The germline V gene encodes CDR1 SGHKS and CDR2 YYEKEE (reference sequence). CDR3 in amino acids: CASSLDAGTLYGYTF. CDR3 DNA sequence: TGTGCCAGCAGCTTGGATGCAGGGACCTTATACGGCTACACCTTC.

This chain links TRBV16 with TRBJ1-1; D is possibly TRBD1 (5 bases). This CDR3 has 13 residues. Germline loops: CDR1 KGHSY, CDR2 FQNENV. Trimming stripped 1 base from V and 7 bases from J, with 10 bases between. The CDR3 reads CASSQWDGSEAFF. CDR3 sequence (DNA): TGTGCCAGCAGCCAATGGGACGGGAGTGAAGCTTTCTTT. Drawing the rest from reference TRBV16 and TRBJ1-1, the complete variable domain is GEEVAQTPKHLVRGEGQKAKLYCAPIKGHSYVFWYQQVLKNEFKFLISFQNENVFDETGMPKERFSAKCLPNSPCSLEIQATKLEDSAVYFCASSQWDGSEAFFGQGTRLTVV.

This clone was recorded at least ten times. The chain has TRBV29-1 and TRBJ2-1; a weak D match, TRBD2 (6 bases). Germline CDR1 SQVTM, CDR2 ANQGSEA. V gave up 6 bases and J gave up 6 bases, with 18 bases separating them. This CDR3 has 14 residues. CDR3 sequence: CSVLGGEDSNEQFF. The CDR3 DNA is TGCAGCGTACTCGGGGGAGAGGATAGCAATGAGCAGTTCTTC.

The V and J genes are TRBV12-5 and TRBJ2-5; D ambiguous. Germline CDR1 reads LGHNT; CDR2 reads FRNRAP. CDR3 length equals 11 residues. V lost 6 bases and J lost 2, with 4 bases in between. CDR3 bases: TGTGCTAGTGGCCAACAAGAGACCCAGTACTTC. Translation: CASGQQETQYF.

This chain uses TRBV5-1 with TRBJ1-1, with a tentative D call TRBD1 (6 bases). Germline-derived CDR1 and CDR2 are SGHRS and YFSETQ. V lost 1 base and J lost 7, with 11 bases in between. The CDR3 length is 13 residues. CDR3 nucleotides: TGCGCCAGCAGCTTGTCAGACAGGATTGAAGCTTTCTTT. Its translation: CASSLSDRIEAFF.

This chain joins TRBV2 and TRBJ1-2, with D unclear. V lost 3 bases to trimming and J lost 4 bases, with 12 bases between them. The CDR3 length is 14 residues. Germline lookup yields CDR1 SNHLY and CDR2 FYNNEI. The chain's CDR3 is CASSENGQSYGYTF. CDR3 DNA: TGTGCCAGCAGTGAGAATGGGCAGAGCTATGGCTACACCTTC.

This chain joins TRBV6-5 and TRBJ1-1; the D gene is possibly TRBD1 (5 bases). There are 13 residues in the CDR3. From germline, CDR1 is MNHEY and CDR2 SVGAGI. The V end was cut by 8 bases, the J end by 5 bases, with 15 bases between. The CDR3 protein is CASHSRGWTEAFF. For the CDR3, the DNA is TGTGCCAGCCATAGCCGGGGGTGGACTGAAGCTTTCTTT.

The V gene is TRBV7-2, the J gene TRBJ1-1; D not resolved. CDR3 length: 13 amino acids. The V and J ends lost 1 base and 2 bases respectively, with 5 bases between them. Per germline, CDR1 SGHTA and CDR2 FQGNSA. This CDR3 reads CASSLVYNTEAFF. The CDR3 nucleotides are TGTGCCAGCAGCTTAGTCTACAACACTGAAGCTTTCTTT.

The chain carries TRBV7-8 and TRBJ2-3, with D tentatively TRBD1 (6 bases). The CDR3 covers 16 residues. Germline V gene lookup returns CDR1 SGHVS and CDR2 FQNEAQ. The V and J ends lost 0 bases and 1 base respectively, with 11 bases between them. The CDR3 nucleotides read TGTGCCAGCAGCTTAGCCTACAGGGCCCGCACAGATACGCAGTATTTT. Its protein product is CASSLAYRARTDTQYF. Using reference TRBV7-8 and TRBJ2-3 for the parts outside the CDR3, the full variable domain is GAGVSQSPRYKVAKRGQDVALRCDPISGHVSLFWYQQALGQGPEFLTYFQNEAQLDKSGLPSDRFFAERPEGSVSTLKIQRTQQEDSAVYLCASSLAYRARTDTQYFGPGTRLTVL.

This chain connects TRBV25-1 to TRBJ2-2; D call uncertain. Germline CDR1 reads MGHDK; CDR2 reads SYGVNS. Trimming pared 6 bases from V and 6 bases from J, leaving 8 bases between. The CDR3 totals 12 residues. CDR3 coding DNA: TGTGCCAGCAGGGTCGGTCCCGGGGAGCTGTTTTTT. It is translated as CASRVGPGELFF.

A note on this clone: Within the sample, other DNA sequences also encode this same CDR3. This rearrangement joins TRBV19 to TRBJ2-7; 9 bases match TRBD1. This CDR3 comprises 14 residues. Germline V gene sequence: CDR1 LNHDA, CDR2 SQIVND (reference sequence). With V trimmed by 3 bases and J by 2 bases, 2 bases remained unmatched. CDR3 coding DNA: TGTGCCAGTAGTATGGGGACAGGGACCTACGAGCAGTACTTC. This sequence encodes CASSMGTGTYEQYF.

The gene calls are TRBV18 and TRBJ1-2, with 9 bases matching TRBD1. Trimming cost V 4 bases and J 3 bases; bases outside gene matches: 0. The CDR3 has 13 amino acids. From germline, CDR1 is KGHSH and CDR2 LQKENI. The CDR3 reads CASSRTGDYGYTF. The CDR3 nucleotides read TGTGCCAGCTCACGGACAGGGGACTATGGCTACACCTTC.

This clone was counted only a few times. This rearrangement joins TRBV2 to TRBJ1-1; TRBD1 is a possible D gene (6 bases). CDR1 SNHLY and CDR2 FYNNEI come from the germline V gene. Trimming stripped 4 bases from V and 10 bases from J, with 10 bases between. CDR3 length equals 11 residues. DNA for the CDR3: TGTGCCAGCAGTGTTTCAGGGGTAGCTTTCTTT. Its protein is CASSVSGVAFF.

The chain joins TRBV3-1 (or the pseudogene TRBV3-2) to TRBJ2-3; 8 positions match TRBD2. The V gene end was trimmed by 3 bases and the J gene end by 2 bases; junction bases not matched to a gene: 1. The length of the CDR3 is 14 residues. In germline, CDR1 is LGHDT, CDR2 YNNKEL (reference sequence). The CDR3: CASSHSGTTDTQYF. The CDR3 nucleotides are TGTGCCAGCAGCCATAGCGGGACCACAGATACGCAGTATTTT.

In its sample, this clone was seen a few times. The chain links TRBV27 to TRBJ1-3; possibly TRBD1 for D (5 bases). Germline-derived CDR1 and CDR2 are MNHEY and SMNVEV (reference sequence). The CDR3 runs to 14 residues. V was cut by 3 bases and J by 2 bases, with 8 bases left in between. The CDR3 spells CASSFPGPGNTIYF. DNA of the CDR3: TGTGCCAGCAGTTTCCCGGGGCCTGGAAACACCATATATTTT.

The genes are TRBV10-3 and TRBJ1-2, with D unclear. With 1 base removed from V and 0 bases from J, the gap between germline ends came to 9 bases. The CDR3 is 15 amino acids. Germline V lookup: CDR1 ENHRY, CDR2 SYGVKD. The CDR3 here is CAISELGNTNYGYTF. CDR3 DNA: TGTGCCATCAGTGAGTTGGGTAATACTAACTATGGCTACACCTTC.

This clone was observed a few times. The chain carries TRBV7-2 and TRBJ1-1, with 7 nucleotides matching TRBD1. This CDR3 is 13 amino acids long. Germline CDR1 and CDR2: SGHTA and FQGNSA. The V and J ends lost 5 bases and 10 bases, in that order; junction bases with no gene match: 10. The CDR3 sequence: CASSPRDRERAFF. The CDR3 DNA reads TGTGCCAGCAGCCCGCGAGACAGGGAACGAGCTTTCTTT.

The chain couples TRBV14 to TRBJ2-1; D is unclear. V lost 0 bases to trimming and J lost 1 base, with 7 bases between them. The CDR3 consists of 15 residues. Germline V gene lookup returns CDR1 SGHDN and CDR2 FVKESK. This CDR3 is CASSQDEGSYNEQFF. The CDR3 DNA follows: TGTGCCAGCAGCCAAGATGAAGGGTCCTACAATGAGCAGTTCTTC.

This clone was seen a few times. The CDR3 loop is CASSSTGDGSEKLFF. Written as DNA, the CDR3 is TGTGCCAGCAGTTCCACAGGGGATGGAAGTGAAAAACTGTTTTTT. V usage is TRBV6-6 and J usage is TRBJ1-4; TRBD1 matches 7 bases. Losses at the gene ends were 4 bases for V and 7 bases for J; bases not matched to a gene: 9. This CDR3 comprises 15 residues. Germline CDR1 MNHNY, CDR2 SVGAGI (reference sequence).

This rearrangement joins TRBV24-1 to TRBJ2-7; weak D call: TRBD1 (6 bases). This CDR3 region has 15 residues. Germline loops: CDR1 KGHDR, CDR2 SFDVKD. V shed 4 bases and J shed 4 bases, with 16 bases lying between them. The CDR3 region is CATSDPTGFPYEQYF. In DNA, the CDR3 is TGTGCCACCAGTGACCCCACAGGGTTCCCTTACGAGCAGTACTTC.